This T cell receptor (beta chain) stems from a study of blood T cell repertoires in COVID-19. Study in general: Collection of acute and convalescent COVID-19 samples took place in the United States, Italy and Spain.

This clone has just a few counts. Generated by immunoSEQ multiplex PCR, the TCRdb table keeps only in-frame clones and is missing some. The data contain roughly 220,000 clones, around 86% of them singletons. V trimming: 5 bases; J trimming: 3 bases; junction bases outside the gene matches: 9. CDR3 size: 15 residues. CDR1 is LNHDA, CDR2 SQIVND, per germline (reference sequence). The rearrangement joins TRBV19 to TRBJ1-2; TRBD1 agrees at 7 bases. The sequenced sample consisted of peripheral blood. This TCR derives from a woman aged 50 to 60 with COVID-19, enrolled during active disease. The DNA for the CDR3 is TGTGCCAGTAGTTTGCGGGGACAGATCTACTATGGCTACACCTTC. The encoded protein is CASSLRGQIYYGYTF.